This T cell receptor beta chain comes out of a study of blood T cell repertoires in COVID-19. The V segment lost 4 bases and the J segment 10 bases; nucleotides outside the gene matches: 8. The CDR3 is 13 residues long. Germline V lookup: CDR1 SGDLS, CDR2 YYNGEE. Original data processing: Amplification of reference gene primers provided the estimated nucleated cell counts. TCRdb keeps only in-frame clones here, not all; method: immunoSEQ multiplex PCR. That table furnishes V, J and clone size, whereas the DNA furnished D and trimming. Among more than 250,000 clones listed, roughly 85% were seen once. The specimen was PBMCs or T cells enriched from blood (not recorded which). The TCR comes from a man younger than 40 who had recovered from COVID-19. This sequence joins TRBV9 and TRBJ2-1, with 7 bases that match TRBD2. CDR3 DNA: TGTGCCAGCAGCCCCCGACTAGCCAGCGAGCAGTTCTTC. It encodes CASSPRLASEQFF.